Listed below are T cell receptor beta chains from one sample, sequenced in a study of cytomegalovirus exposure and HLA in healthy donors. Only in-frame clones appear in the TCRdb table, and some are missing; sequencing was by immunoSEQ multiplex PCR. This sample has some 90,000 clones; roughly 97% occur once, and the top ten carry over 0.7%. Sequenced: PBMCs. These receptors were collected from a man aged 18 to 29 in good health and CMV-seronegative. CDR3s include the opening cysteine and the closing phenylalanine or tryptophan.

j_call v_call cdr3_aa
TRBJ2-5 TRBV6-1 CASSQGTSGRWGETQYF
TRBJ1-5 TRBV18 CASSPQEHQPQHF
TRBJ1-1 TRBV27 CASSLNRNTEAFF
TRBJ2-7 TRBV7-2 CASSLNRGYEQYF
TRBJ2-1 TRBV2 CASSEVAPEQFF
TRBJ1-4 TRBV6-5 CASSYTRAANEKLFF
TRBJ2-1 TRBV5-8 CASSLRAHALTGRPDNEQFF
TRBJ2-7 TRBV27 CASSSTPRDRVYEQYF
TRBJ2-4 TRBV20-1 CSARRENIQYF
TRBJ1-1 TRBV4-2 CASSPVGGKDTEAFF
TRBJ2-2 TRBV11-2 CASSLFYPGNTGELFF
TRBJ2-1 TRBV2 CASSERLAGLPNNEQFF
TRBJ2-1 TRBV6-4 CASSDVAGDYNEQFF
TRBJ1-5 TRBV2 CASSEQGVGQPQHF
TRBJ2-7 TRBV5-1 CASSSQGQGGEQYF
TRBJ2-7 TRBV28 CASSLGEVAGGYEQYF
TRBJ2-5 TRBV5-1 CASSSGGSMETQYF
TRBJ2-1 TRBV6-5 CASRRQGAYNEQFF
TRBJ2-3 TRBV7-9 CASSSLATSTDTQYF
TRBJ2-1 TRBV7-2 CASSLVGVAESYNEQFF
TRBJ2-1 TRBV10-3 CAISEMWEANEQFF
TRBJ2-1 TRBV5-4 CASSLSQGPTYNEQFF
TRBJ2-2 TRBV10-3 CAISESGDSGELFF
TRBJ2-2 TRBV5-1 CASSAQPGQGRAGELFF
TRBJ2-5 TRBV27 CASSGRRWEETQYF
TRBJ1-2 TRBV6-6 CASSYYPEHYGYTF
TRBJ2-3 TRBV5-1 CASSSPIGASGSTDTQYF
TRBJ1-1 TRBV9 CASSVQINTEAFF
TRBJ2-2 TRBV7-2 CASSFSWGGTGELFF
TRBJ2-4 TRBV11-2 CASSPPVEGKAKNIQYF
TRBJ1-1 TRBV2 CASTTGVGTEAFF
TRBJ2-5 TRBV5-1 CASSPGTSAYQEAQYF
TRBJ2-7 TRBV10-1 CASSESGTPEREQYF
TRBJ1-5 TRBV7-2 CASSSPDRGWNQPQHF
TRBJ1-5 TRBV13 CASSLGRDQPQHF
TRBJ1-5 TRBV28 CAIQEHSNQPQHF
TRBJ2-1 TRBV11-3 CASSPSGRIYNEQFF
TRBJ2-3 TRBV2 CATDRGLGKDTQYF
TRBJ2-2 TRBV5-8 CASSLAGVNTGELFF
TRBJ2-1 TRBV7-8 CASIASGTGGNEQFF
TRBJ1-1 TRBV29-1 CSVECFGTGVRKTEAFF
TRBJ1-1 TRBV14 CASSVRQGGTEAFF
TRBJ1-1 TRBV6-1 CASSRSGGLNTEAFF
TRBJ2-1 TRBV28 CASTIDRGDNEQFF
TRBJ2-1 TRBV19 CASSIGGWGYNEQFF
TRBJ1-3 TRBV19 CASSRDTGTVRSGNTIYF
TRBJ1-1 TRBV7-8 CASSGGGWAEAFF
TRBJ2-3 TRBV4-3 CASSQGTSGDHTQYF
TRBJ2-7 TRBV7-9 CASSQTSTLAEQYF
TRBJ2-1 TRBV28 CASSLFFLFASSYNEQFF
TRBJ2-7 TRBV27 CASRLTGGWTYEQYF
TRBJ1-2 TRBV7-9 CASSFVPKQGTPDYGYTF
TRBJ1-2 TRBV27 CASSLFFRAGGPLSNYGYTF